This TCR beta chain was sequenced in a study of blood T cell repertoires in COVID-19. TCRdb's table, derived via immunoSEQ multiplex PCR, lists solely in-frame clones and lacks some. The data show some 200,000 clones, 70% to 90% seen once. What was sequenced was peripheral blood. This sequence was found in a man aged 40-50 years with active or convalescent COVID-19.

DNA of the CDR3: TGTGCCAGCAGCGCAACAGGGGCGGACACTGAAGCTTTCTTT. Amino acid sequence: CASSATGADTEAFF. The J gene is TRBJ1-1, the V gene TRBV9; 7 bases line up with TRBD1. Trimming took 3 bases from V and 3 from J; bases not matched to a gene: 5. Germline V gene data show CDR1 as SGDLS and CDR2 as YYNGEE. This CDR3 is 14 amino acids long.